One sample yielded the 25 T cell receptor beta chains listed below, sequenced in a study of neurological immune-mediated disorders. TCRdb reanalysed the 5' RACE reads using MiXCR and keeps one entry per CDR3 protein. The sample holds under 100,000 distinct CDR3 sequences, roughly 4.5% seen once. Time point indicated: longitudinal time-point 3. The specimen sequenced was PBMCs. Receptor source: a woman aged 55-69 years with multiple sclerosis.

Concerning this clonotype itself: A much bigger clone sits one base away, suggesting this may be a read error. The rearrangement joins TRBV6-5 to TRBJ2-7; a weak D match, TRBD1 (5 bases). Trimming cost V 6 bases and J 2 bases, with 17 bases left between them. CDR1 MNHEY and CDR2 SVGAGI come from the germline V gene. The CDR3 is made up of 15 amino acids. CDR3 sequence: CASSRRQNLPYEQYF. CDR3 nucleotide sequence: TGTGCCAGCAGCCGGAGACAGAACTTACCCTACGAGCAGTACTTC.

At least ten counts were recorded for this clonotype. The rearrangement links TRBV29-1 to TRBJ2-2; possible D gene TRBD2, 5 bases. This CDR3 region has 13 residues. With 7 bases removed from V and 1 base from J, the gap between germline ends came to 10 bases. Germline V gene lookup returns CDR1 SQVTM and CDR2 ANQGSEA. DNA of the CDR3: TGCAGCGGGGGAGTACTGAACACCGGGGAGCTGTTTTTT. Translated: CSGGVLNTGELFF.

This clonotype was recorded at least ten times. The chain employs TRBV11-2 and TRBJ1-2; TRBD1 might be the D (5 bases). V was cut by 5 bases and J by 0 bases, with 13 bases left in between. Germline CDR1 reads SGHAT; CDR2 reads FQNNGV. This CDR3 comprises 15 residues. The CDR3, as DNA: TGTGCCAGCAGCGTTACAGGCGTCCCTAACTATGGCTACACCTTC. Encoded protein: CASSVTGVPNYGYTF.

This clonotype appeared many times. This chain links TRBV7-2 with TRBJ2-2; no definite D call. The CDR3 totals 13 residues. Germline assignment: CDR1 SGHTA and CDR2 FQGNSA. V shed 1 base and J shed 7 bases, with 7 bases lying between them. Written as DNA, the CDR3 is TGTGCCAGCAGCTTAGGGTACGGCGGGGAGCTGTTTTTT. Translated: CASSLGYGGELFF.

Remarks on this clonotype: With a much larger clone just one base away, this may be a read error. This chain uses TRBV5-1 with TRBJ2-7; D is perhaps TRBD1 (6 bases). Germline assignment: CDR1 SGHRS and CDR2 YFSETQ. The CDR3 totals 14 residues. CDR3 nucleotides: TGCGCCATCAGCTCCCGGACAGCAGAAAGCGAGCAGTACTTC. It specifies CAISSRTAESEQYF.

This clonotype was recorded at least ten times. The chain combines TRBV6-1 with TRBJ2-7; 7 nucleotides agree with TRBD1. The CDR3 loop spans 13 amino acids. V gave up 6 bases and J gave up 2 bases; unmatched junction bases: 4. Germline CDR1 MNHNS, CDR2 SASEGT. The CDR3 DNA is TGTGCCAGCAGGTGGACAGGAGCCTACGAGCAGTACTTC. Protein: CASRWTGAYEQYF.

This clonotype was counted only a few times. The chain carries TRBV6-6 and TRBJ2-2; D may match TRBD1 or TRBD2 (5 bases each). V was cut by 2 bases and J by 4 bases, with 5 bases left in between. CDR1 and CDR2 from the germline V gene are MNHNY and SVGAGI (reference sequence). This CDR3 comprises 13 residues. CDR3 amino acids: CASSYGTTGELFF. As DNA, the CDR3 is TGTGCCAGCAGTTACGGGACCACCGGGGAGCTGTTTTTT.

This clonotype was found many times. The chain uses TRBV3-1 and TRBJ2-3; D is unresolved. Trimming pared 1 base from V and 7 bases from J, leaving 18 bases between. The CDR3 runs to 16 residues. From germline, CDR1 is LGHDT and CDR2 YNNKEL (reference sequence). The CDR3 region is CASSQVPTGGMNTQYF. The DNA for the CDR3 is TGTGCCAGCAGCCAAGTTCCAACGGGTGGCATGAATACGCAGTATTTT.

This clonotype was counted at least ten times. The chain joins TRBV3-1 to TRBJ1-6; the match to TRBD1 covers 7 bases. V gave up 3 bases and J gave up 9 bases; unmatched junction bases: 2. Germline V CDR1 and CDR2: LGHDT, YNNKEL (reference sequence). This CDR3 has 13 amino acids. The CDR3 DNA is TGTGCCAGCAGCCAGACAGGGACTTCACCCCTCCACTTT. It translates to CASSQTGTSPLHF.

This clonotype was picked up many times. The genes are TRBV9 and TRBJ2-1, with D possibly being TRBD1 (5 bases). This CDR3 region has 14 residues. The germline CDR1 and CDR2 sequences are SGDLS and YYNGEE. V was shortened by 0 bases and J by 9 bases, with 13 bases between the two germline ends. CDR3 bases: TGTGCCAGCAGCGTAGCTACGAGTGGGGCTGAGCAGTTCTTC. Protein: CASSVATSGAEQFF. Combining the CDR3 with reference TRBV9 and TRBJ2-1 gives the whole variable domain DSGVTQTPKHLITATGQRVTLRCSPRSGDLSVYWYQQSLDQGLQFLIQYYNGEERAKGNILERFSAQQFPDLHSELNLSSLELGDSALYFCASSVATSGAEQFFGPGTRLTVL.

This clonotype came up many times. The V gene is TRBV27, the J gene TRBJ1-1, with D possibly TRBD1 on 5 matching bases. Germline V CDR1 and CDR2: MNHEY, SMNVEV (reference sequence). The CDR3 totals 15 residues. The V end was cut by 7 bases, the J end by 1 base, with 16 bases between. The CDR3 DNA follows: TGTGCCAGCACCCCAGCGGGGAGGGGGAACACTGAAGCTTTCTTT. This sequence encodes CASTPAGRGNTEAFF.

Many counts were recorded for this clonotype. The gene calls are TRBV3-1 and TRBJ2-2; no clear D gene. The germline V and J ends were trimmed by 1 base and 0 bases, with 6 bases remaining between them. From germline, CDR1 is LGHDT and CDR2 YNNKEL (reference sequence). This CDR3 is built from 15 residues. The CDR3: CASSQVRANTGELFF. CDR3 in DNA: TGTGCCAGCAGCCAAGTCAGAGCGAACACCGGGGAGCTGTTTTTT.

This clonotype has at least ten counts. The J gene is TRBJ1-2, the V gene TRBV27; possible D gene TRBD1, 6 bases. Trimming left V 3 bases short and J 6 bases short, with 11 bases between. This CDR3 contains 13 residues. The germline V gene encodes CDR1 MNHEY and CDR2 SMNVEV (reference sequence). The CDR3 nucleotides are TGTGCCAGCAGTTTTAACAGGGTGGATGGCTACACCTTC. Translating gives CASSFNRVDGYTF.

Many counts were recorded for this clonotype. CDR3 loop: CASSELAGVYQETQYF. The CDR3 coding sequence is TGCGCCAGCAGTGAGCTAGCGGGGGTCTACCAAGAGACCCAGTACTTC. The rearrangement uses TRBV10-2 and TRBJ2-5, with 10 bases matching TRBD2. Germline trimming cut 2 bases from V and 0 bases from J; bases unmatched to any gene: 3. The CDR3 is made up of 16 amino acids. Germline CDR1 reads WSHSY; CDR2 reads SAAADI.

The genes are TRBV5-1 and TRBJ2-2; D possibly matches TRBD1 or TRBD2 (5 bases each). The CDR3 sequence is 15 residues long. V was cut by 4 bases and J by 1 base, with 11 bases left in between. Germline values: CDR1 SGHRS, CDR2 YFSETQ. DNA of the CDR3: TGCGCCAGCAGCATCGGGACGGTGAACACCGGGGAGCTGTTTTTT. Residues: CASSIGTVNTGELFF.

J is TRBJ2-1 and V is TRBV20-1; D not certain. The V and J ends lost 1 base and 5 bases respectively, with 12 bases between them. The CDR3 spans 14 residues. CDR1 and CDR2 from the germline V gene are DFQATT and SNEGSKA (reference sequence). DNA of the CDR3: TGCAGTGCTAGAGGTTCCGGACGCAACAATGAGCAGTTCTTC. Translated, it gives CSARGSGRNNEQFF.

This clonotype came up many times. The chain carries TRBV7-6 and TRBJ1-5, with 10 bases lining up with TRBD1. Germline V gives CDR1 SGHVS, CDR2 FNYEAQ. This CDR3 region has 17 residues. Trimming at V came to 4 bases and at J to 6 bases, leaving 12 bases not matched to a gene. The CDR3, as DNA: TGTGCCAGCAGCTCTGAGATAAGACAGGGGGCTCGTCAGCCCCAGCATTTT. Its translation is CASSSEIRQGARQPQHF.

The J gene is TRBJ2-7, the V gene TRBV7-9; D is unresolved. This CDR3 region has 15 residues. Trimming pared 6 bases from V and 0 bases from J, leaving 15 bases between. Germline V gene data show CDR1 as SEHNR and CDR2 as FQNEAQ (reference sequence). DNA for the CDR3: TGTGCCAGCAGTCCCGATGGGGTTATCTCCTACGAGCAGTACTTC. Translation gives CASSPDGVISYEQYF.

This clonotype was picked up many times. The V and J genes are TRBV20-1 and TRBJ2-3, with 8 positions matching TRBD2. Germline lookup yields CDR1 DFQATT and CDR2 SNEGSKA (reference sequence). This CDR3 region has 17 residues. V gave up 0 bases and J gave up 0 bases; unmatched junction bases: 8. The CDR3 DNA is TGCAGTGCTAGAGATCCCTTTCGGGGGGGTAGCACAGATACGCAGTATTTT. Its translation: CSARDPFRGGSTDTQYF.

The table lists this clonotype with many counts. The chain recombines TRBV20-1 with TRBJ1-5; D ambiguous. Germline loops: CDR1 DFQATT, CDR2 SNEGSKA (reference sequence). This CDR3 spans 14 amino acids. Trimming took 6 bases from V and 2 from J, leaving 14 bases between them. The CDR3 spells CSAPDQTGNQPQHF. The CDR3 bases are TGCAGTGCGCCGGACCAGACCGGCAATCAGCCCCAGCATTTT.

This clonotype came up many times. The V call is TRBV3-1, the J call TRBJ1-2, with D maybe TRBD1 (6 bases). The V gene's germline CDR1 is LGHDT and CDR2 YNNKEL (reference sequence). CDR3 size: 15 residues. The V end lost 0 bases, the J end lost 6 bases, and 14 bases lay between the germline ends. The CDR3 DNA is TGTGCCAGCAGCCAAGATTTAGGGGGTATCGATGGCTACACCTTC. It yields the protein CASSQDLGGIDGYTF.

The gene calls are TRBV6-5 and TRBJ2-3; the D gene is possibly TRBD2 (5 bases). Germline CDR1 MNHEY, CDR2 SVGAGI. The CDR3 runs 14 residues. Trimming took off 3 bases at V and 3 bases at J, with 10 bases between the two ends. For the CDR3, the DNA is TGTGCCAGCAGTTATTCCCGGGGTACAGATACGCAGTATTTT. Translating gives CASSYSRGTDTQYF.

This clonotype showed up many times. The CDR3 spells CASSSKSRGIEDTEAFF. The CDR3 DNA follows: TGTGCCAGCAGCTCCAAGAGTAGGGGAATTGAGGACACTGAAGCTTTCTTT. The chain carries TRBV4-2 and TRBJ1-1, with a tentative D call TRBD1 (5 bases). CDR3 length: 17 amino acids. The V end was cut by 5 bases, the J end by 3 bases, with 22 bases between. CDR1 and CDR2 from the germline V gene are LGHNA and YNFKEQ.

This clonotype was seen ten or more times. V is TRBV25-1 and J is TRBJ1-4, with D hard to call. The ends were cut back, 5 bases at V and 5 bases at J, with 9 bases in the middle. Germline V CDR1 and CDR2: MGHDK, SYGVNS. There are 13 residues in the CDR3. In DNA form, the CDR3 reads TGTGCCAGCAGTCGGGCAGCAAATGAAAAACTGTTTTTT. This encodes CASSRAANEKLFF.

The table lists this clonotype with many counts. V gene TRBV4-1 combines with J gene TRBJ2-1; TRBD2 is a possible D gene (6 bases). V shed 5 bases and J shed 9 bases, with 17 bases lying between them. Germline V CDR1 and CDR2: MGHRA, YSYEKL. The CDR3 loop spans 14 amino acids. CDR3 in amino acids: CASSGRERATEQFF. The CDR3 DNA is TGCGCCAGCAGCGGCCGGGAGCGGGCCACTGAGCAGTTCTTC.